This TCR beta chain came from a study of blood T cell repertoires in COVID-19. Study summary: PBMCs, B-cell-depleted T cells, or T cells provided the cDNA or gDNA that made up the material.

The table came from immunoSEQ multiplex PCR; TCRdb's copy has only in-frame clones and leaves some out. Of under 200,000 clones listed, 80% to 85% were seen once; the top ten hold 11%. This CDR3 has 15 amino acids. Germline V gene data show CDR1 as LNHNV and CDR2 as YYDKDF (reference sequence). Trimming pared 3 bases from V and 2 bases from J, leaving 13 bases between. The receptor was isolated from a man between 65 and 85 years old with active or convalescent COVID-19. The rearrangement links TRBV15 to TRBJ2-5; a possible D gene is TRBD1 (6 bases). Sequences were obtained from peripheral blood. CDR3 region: CATSSHPGAQETQYF. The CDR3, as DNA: TGTGCCACCAGCAGCCACCCAGGGGCGCAAGAGACCCAGTACTTC.